Following are 9 T cell receptor beta chains from one sample sequenced in a study of blood T cell repertoires in COVID-19. Using immunoSEQ multiplex PCR, the repertoire was profiled, and TCRdb retains in-frame clones only, with some absent. The repertoire has a few hundred thousand clones, around 87% of them found once; the top ten carry about 10%. Material: peripheral blood. All receptors come from a woman younger than 45 with COVID-19, enrolled during active disease.

In DNA, the CDR3 is TGTGCCAGCAGCCTCGGCAATCAGCCCCAGCATTTT. Translation: CASSLGNQPQHF. The chain couples TRBV28 to TRBJ1-5, with D unclear. Germline V gives CDR1 MDHEN, CDR2 SYDVKM. Trimming took 6 bases from V and 2 from J, leaving 5 bases between them. The CDR3 contains 12 residues.

This clone has a single count. CDR3 coding DNA: TGTGCCAGCAGACCCCCGACAGGGGGGTCCTACGAGCAGTACTTC. Encoded protein: CASRPPTGGSYEQYF. The chain joins TRBV6-5 to TRBJ2-7, with TRBD1 identical over 9 bases. Germline trimming cut 6 bases from V and 1 base from J; bases unmatched to any gene: 7. The germline V gene has CDR1 MNHEY and CDR2 SVGAGI. The CDR3 runs to 15 residues.

This chain links TRBV10-3 with TRBJ1-1; D perhaps matches TRBD1 (5 bases). The germline gives CDR1 ENHRY, CDR2 SYGVKD. V gave up 7 bases and J gave up 0 bases, with 15 bases separating them. This CDR3 is built from 15 residues. The CDR3 region is CAITRDQGLNTEAFF. For the CDR3, the DNA is TGTGCCATCACTCGAGATCAGGGCCTGAACACTGAAGCTTTCTTT.

This clone came up a few times. This sequence joins TRBV10-2 and TRBJ1-3; tentative D call: TRBD1 (5 bases). CDR1 and CDR2 (germline): WSHSY, SAAADI. The CDR3 extends over 13 amino acids. The germline V and J ends were trimmed by 3 bases and 3 bases, with 6 bases remaining between them. The CDR3 region is CASSEGDGNTIYF. DNA of the CDR3: TGCGCCAGCAGTGAAGGGGATGGAAACACCATATATTTT.

The chain couples TRBV15 to TRBJ2-7; 12 bases are a match to TRBD2. The V gene's germline CDR1 is LNHNV and CDR2 YYDKDF (reference sequence). CDR3 length equals 13 residues. The junction had 1 base not matched to a gene; V was cut back by 8 bases and J by 2 bases. CDR3 residues: CATGLAGPYEQYF. The CDR3 bases are TGTGCCACCGGACTAGCGGGACCCTACGAGCAGTACTTC.

This chain uses TRBV2 with TRBJ2-6, with a tentative D call TRBD2 (6 bases). Trimming took off 6 bases at V and 1 base at J, with 13 bases between the two ends. The CDR3 runs 16 residues. The germline V gene has CDR1 SNHLY and CDR2 FYNNEI. The CDR3 DNA sequence: TGTGCCAGCAGCGCCGGGACTCAATCTGGGGCCAACGTCCTGACTTTC. It encodes CASSAGTQSGANVLTF.

The J gene is TRBJ1-1, the V gene TRBV28, with D tentatively TRBD1 (6 bases). V dropped 7 bases and J dropped 1 base, with 16 bases sitting between them. Germline values: CDR1 MDHEN, CDR2 SYDVKM. CDR3 length equals 15 residues. CDR3 in amino acids: CASTLTTGANTEAFF. The CDR3 nucleotides read TGTGCCAGCACCTTGACGACAGGAGCGAACACTGAAGCTTTCTTT.

A note on this clone: This CDR3 is missing its conserved last phenylalanine or tryptophan, likely due to a read error. The limits of the CDR3 on the DNA are not certain, so only TCRdb's listed CDR3 is given. The V call is TRBV12-3 or TRBV12-4, the J call TRBJ2-7; the D segment call TRBD2 is taken from the table without a DNA check. The CDR3 totals 13 residues, both ends included. The CDR3 loop reads CASSSGLAGGPSL.

The chain has TRBV7-8 and TRBJ2-7; TRBD2 aligns across 8 bases. The length of the CDR3 is 15 residues. CDR1 and CDR2 from the germline V gene are SGHVS and FQNEAQ. V gave up 4 bases and J gave up 3 bases; unmatched junction bases: 8. Written as DNA, the CDR3 is TGTGCCAGCAGCTCGGCGGGGGGTTCTTACTACGAGCAGTACTTC. Translation: CASSSAGGSYYEQYF. Combining the CDR3 with reference TRBV7-8 and TRBJ2-7 gives the whole variable domain GAGVSQSPRYKVAKRGQDVALRCDPISGHVSLFWYQQALGQGPEFLTYFQNEAQLDKSGLPSDRFFAERPEGSVSTLKIQRTQQEDSAVYLCASSSAGGSYYEQYFGPGTRLTVT.